One sample yielded the 2 T cell receptor beta chains listed below, sequenced in a study of tumor and adjacent non-tumor tissue in lung cancer. No cell sorting was done before RNA was extracted from the tissue. The normal lung tissue was taken more than 3 cm from the tumor edge. The library came from three nested PCR rounds adapted from ARM-PCR protocols. TCRdb processed the multiplex PCR reads anew with MiXCR; each CDR3 protein has one entry. The profile covers 90,000 to 110,000 distinct CDR3 sequences, with about 65% appearing a single time and 15% to 20% taken by the ten largest. Material: distant non-tumor lung tissue. These receptors originate from a man between 60 and 75 years old with non-small cell lung cancer.

This clonotype was seen at least ten times. The chain recombines TRBV12-3 or TRBV12-4 with TRBJ2-1; D might be TRBD2 (5 bases). The CDR3 has 12 amino acids. The V gene lost 6 bases and the J gene lost 7 bases, with 10 bases spanning the gap. The CDR3: CASSRTRNEQFF. DNA for the CDR3: TGTGCCAGCAGCCGTACTAGAAATGAGCAGTTCTTC.

This clonotype has just one count. Without the conserved terminal phenylalanine or tryptophan, this CDR3 likely stems from a read error. No DNA is shown, since the ends of the CDR3 on it are uncertain; the CDR3 is the one TCRdb lists. This chain links TRBV6-1 with TRBJ1-6; no DNA check was done on the table's D call, TRBD1. The CDR3 region is 12 residues in length, termini included. CDR1 and CDR2 from the germline V gene are MNHNS and SASEGT. CDR3 sequence reads: CASSIGDGPPHL.